The present TCR beta chain was sequenced within a study of somatic mutations in cytotoxic T cells in rheumatoid arthritis (dated by TCRdb to 2016 to 2017). About the investigation overall: Some T-cell populations stained with V beta antibodies were sorted by flow on a FACSAria II or Sony SH800 to nearly 100% purity, with sorted V beta1+ cells additionally subjected to TCRB sequencing. The study asked whether expanded CD8+ T-cell clones in newly diagnosed, untreated rheumatoid arthritis carry somatic mutations, and used TCRB deep sequencing to characterize clonality. TCRB deep sequencing covered 65 to 80 patients with rheumatoid arthritis along with approximately 20 healthy controls. Patients and controls did not essentially differ in median age, which was nearly identical between the groups.

Remarks on this clone: Which antigen it targets is not known. Base quality data are lacking; no much larger clone is found one base away.

The roughly 20 healthy controls were blood donors whose buffy coats were used; they had a median age of around 60 years (range roughly 21-80), and about 58% were female. Flow cytometry confirmed the purity of CD4+ and CD8+ cells that had been isolated by positive magnetic bead selection on an AutoMACS. Ficoll-Paque PLUS density gradient separation was used to isolate peripheral blood mononuclear cells. DNA was extracted from CD4-enriched, CD8-enriched or PBMC samples with Nucleospin Tissue or Tissue XS kits and quantified with a Qubit 2.0 fluorometer. General conclusions and limits of the study: Healthy controls showed no age-related increase in CD8+ clonality, whereas patients did (Spearman r ~ 0.49). The finding that TRBV07 was slightly underrepresented in patients was left unadjusted for multiple comparisons. The largest CD8+ clone made up more than 20% of CD8+ cells in about an eighth of the 65 patients, and blood and synovial fluid shared several identical CD8+ TCRB sequences. Rheumatoid arthritis patients and age-matched healthy controls did not significantly differ in CD8+ T-cell clonality. The expanded CD8+ clones had unknown antigen targets, and not appearing in virus-specific databases did not rule out that they were virus-specific.

TCRB CDR3 sequencing used the immunoSEQ assay on genomic DNA. The original pipeline was this. Analyses were restricted to productive TCRB rearrangements. A clone was defined by a unique TCRB CDR3 sequence, and clonality was computed as a productive clonality index based on Shannon entropy. To calculate repertoire overlap between two samples, the template counts of each clone were considered relative to each sample's total templates. V-gene usage from TCRB sequencing and V-gene usage measured by flow cytometry were correlated (Spearman r of around 0.6). Entries here come from immuneACCESS through TCRdb and include only in-frame sequences with V and J called. Some clones fail to appear in such tables; in the studies checked, an unresolved V gene covers under half of the shortfall, and the cause of the remainder is unknown. V and J calls and clone size are those listed in that table; D and trimming were worked out from the DNA. Within this sample are roughly 10,000 clones, with under 80% of them counted one time only. In total, the top ten clones hold about 22% of the sample.

Including cysteine and phenylalanine, the CDR3 has 14 amino acids. The DNA shown is the 42-base CDR3, in frame from base 1. Trimmed from V: 0 bases; trimmed from J: 4 bases; junction bases lacking a gene match: 4. CDR1 and CDR2 (SGDLS, YYNGEE) derive from the germline V gene. Sequenced material: CD8+ T cells sorted from blood. This TCR derives from a man aged 50 or older in good health. The rearranged chain carries TRBV9 and TRBJ2-7, with 7 bases aligning to TRBD2. The DNA reads as follows: TGTGCCAGCAGCGTAGGGGACTATATGTACGAGCAGTACTTC. Translation gives CASSVGDYMYEQYF.